Presented here are 32 T cell receptor beta chains from one specimen sequenced in a study of blood T cells in healthy people across ages. A J-beta primer mix and a sample-barcoded 5' primer were used in a second PCR of roughly 6 to 11 cycles. TCRdb re-called the 5' RACE reads through MiXCR, storing one row per CDR3 protein. The table has about 1.6 million distinct CDR3 sequences, about 32% seen once; the top ten hold 11%. Input material: blood. These receptor sequences come from a woman aged 25 to 39 in good health.

With regard to this clonotype: Given the absence of the conserved phenylalanine or tryptophan at the CDR3 end, a read error is likely. The chain carries TRBV6-5 and TRBJ1-2; 8 bases fit TRBD1. The junction had 8 bases not matched to a gene; V was cut back by 4 bases and J by 4 bases. Germline V gene lookup returns CDR1 MNHEY and CDR2 SVGAGI. The CDR3 length is 15 residues. The DNA for the CDR3 is TGTGCCAGCAGTTCCCAAGCAGGGGGCTCCTATGGCTACACCGTC. Protein product: CASSSQAGGSYGYTV.

The genes are TRBV27 and TRBJ2-3; perhaps D is TRBD1 or TRBD2 (6 bases each). The CDR3 has 15 amino acids. V was pared by 2 bases and J by 4 bases, with 13 bases between. Germline V gives CDR1 MNHEY, CDR2 SMNVEV (reference sequence). The CDR3 region has the DNA TGTGCCAGCAGTTTAGGGGGGCGCGTGGCAGATACGCAGTATTTT. Amino acids: CASSLGGRVADTQYF.

V and J are TRBV5-1 and TRBJ2-7; D is perhaps TRBD1 (5 bases). The germline CDR1 and CDR2 sequences are SGHRS and YFSETQ. The CDR3 contains 14 residues. Trimming pared 4 bases from V and 5 bases from J, leaving 16 bases between. The CDR3 DNA sequence: TGCGCCAGCAGCCCGAACCAGGGTTCCGACGAGCAGTACTTC. Translation: CASSPNQGSDEQYF.

The chain is built from TRBV6-6 and TRBJ1-2; 9 bases map to TRBD1. V shed 0 bases, J shed 4 bases, and the junction held 6 bases outside the gene matches. There are 16 residues in the CDR3. The germline CDR1 and CDR2 sequences are MNHNY and SVGAGI (reference sequence). CDR3: CASSYSRGQGSYGYTF. The CDR3 DNA is TGTGCCAGCAGTTACTCGAGGGGACAGGGAAGCTATGGCTACACCTTC.

This clonotype was seen ten or more times. The chain links TRBV5-1 to TRBJ2-5; the D gene is possibly TRBD2 (5 bases). Germline lookup yields CDR1 SGHRS and CDR2 YFSETQ. This CDR3 is built from 16 residues. V lost 1 base, J lost 4 bases, and 17 bases lay in between. CDR3 DNA sequence: TGCGCCAGCAGCTTGTCTCCAATGGGGAGTGGAGAGACCCAGTACTTC. Protein sequence: CASSLSPMGSGETQYF. Together with reference TRBV5-1 and TRBJ2-5, the CDR3 gives the full variable domain: KAGVTQTPRYLIKTRGQQVTLSCSPISGHRSVSWYQQTPGQGLQFLFEYFSETQRNKGNFPGRFSGRQFSNSRSEMNVSTLELGDSALYLCASSLSPMGSGETQYFGPGTRLLVL.

The chain joins TRBV7-9 to TRBJ2-4, with 9 positions matching TRBD1. The CDR3 length is 15 residues. Germline CDR1 is SEHNR and CDR2 is FQNEAQ (reference sequence). J gave up 5 bases and V 5 bases, and 7 bases lay outside the gene matches. CDR3 residues: CASSGSGTGQNIQYF. CDR3 DNA sequence: TGTGCCAGCAGCGGGTCCGGGACAGGGCAAAACATTCAGTACTTC.

Notes on this clonotype: A junction boundary mismatches the germline segment, possibly from a read error. CDR3 protein: CATCRASGVPYEQYF. The CDR3 coding sequence is TGTGCCACCTGCAGAGCTTCAGGGGTCCCCTACGAGCAGTACTTC. This sequence joins TRBV15 and TRBJ2-7; tentatively, D is TRBD1 (6 bases). Germline loops: CDR1 LNHNV, CDR2 YYDKDF (reference sequence). There are 15 residues in the CDR3.

This clonotype was picked up a small number of times. DNA for the CDR3: TGTGCCAGCAGTTACTCCTCACCCCCGGGGACTGAAGCTTTCTTT. It encodes CASSYSSPPGTEAFF. This chain connects TRBV6-5 to TRBJ1-1; D is ambiguous. Trimming shortened V by 0 bases and J by 5 bases, and 13 bases separated the two germline ends. Germline V gene lookup returns CDR1 MNHEY and CDR2 SVGAGI. The CDR3 totals 15 residues.

The chain couples TRBV12-3 or TRBV12-4 to TRBJ2-7, with a tentative D call TRBD1 (5 bases). The CDR3 spans 14 residues. With 7 bases removed from V and 2 bases from J, the gap between germline ends came to 15 bases. The CDR3 protein is CASTQGERTYEQYF. DNA of the CDR3: TGTGCCAGCACCCAAGGGGAAAGAACCTACGAGCAGTACTTC.

The genes are TRBV7-9 and TRBJ2-3; D is ambiguous. The ends were cut back, 3 bases at V and 0 bases at J, with 19 bases in the middle. CDR1 is SEHNR and CDR2 is FQNEAQ in the germline V gene (reference sequence). The CDR3 contains 18 residues. CDR3 coding DNA: TGTGCCAGCAGCTTTCCGATTCACAGCGAACAAAGCACAGATACGCAGTATTTT. This gives the protein CASSFPIHSEQSTDTQYF. Full variable domain (outside the CDR3, taken from reference TRBV7-9 and TRBJ2-3): DTGVSQNPRHKITKRGQNVTFRCDPISEHNRLYWYRQTLGQGPEFLTYFQNEAQLEKSRLLSDRFSAERPKGSFSTLEIQRTEQGDSAMYLCASSFPIHSEQSTDTQYFGPGTRLTVL.

The sample holds one count of this clonotype. The chain uses TRBV27 and TRBJ2-1, with D maybe TRBD1 (5 bases). V lost 6 bases to trimming and J lost 10 bases, with 22 bases between them. Germline V gene data show CDR1 as MNHEY and CDR2 as SMNVEV (reference sequence). This CDR3 contains 15 residues. In DNA, the CDR3 is TGTGCCAGCAGCCCCTACACCGCAGGGTCCGGGGAGCAGTTCTTC. Amino acids: CASSPYTAGSGEQFF.

V is TRBV20-1 and J is TRBJ2-7; D gene uncertain. In germline, CDR1 is DFQATT, CDR2 SNEGSKA (reference sequence). V lost 4 bases and J 0 bases, leaving 7 bases between the germline ends. CDR3 length: 12 amino acids. CDR3 protein: CSAKPNSYEQYF. The CDR3 DNA sequence: TGCAGTGCTAAACCAAACTCCTACGAGCAGTACTTC.

This clonotype has just a few counts. V is TRBV20-1 and J is TRBJ1-5; 9 bases agree with TRBD1. Germline CDR1 reads DFQATT; CDR2 reads SNEGSKA (reference sequence). V shed 4 bases and J 5 bases; nucleotides not matched to a gene: 6. This CDR3 is 14 amino acids long. This chain's CDR3 is CSAITGGYDQPQHF. CDR3 nucleotides: TGCAGTGCTATAACAGGGGGCTATGATCAGCCCCAGCATTTT.

This clonotype showed up just a few times. This chain joins TRBV20-1 and TRBJ2-1, with 9 bases aligning to TRBD2. The CDR3 has 15 amino acids. Germline-derived CDR1 and CDR2 are DFQATT and SNEGSKA (reference sequence). The trim removed 5 bases at V and 1 base at J, leaving 6 bases unmatched. The CDR3 region is CSAARGGKSYNEQFF. The DNA of the CDR3 is TGCAGTGCTGCGCGGGGGGGGAAATCCTACAATGAGCAGTTCTTC.

The gene calls are TRBV18 and TRBJ1-4; 7 bases are a match to TRBD1. V lost 2 bases and J lost 3; bases outside the gene matches: 12. There are 18 residues in the CDR3. CDR1 and CDR2 (germline): KGHSH, LQKENI. The CDR3 loop is CASSPWDSKGLANEKLFF. CDR3 DNA: TGTGCCAGCTCACCATGGGACAGCAAGGGCTTGGCTAATGAAAAACTGTTTTTT. Supplemented by reference TRBV18 and TRBJ1-4, the full variable domain reads NAGVMQNPRHLVRRRGQEARLRCSPMKGHSHVYWYRQLPEEGLKFMVYLQKENIIDESGMPKERFSAEFPKEGPSILRIQQVVRGDSAAYFCASSPWDSKGLANEKLFFGSGTQLSVL.

This clonotype was detected many times. The chain is built from TRBV6-5 and TRBJ1-2; D remains unclear. The V and J ends lost 0 bases and 2 bases respectively, with 4 bases between them. From germline, CDR1 is MNHEY and CDR2 SVGAGI. The CDR3 has 13 amino acids. The CDR3 DNA follows: TGTGCCAGCAGTTACTCAAGAAACTATGGCTACACCTTC. This sequence encodes CASSYSRNYGYTF.

This clonotype was found a few times. This chain joins TRBV4-1 and TRBJ1-1; no definite D call. The CDR3 has 15 residues. V was trimmed by 0 bases and J by 4 bases, leaving 12 bases between them. Germline V gene sequence: CDR1 MGHRA, CDR2 YSYEKL. CDR3 DNA sequence: TGCGCCAGCAGCCAAGATGGCGGGGATGGCACTGAAGCTTTCTTT. This sequence encodes CASSQDGGDGTEAFF.

Concerning this clonotype: Mismatch with germline at one junction end may stem from a read error. This sequence joins TRBV28 and TRBJ2-6; perhaps TRBD1 as D (5 bases). The CDR3 is made up of 19 amino acids. Per the germline V gene, CDR1 is MDHEN and CDR2 is SYDVKM. The CDR3 sequence is CASRTLEETRASGANVRTF. The CDR3, as DNA: TGTGCCAGCAGGACCCTCGAGGAGACACGGGCCTCTGGGGCCAACGTCCGGACTTTC.

This clonotype turned up a few times. V usage is TRBV2 and J usage is TRBJ1-2, with a possible D match to TRBD1 (5 bases). The V end lost 3 bases, the J end lost 7 bases, and 12 bases lay between the germline ends. The V gene's germline CDR1 is SNHLY and CDR2 FYNNEI. CDR3 length equals 13 residues. Written as DNA, the CDR3 is TGTGCCAGCAGTGACCGAGGGGAGGGTGGCTACACCTTC. This codes for CASSDRGEGGYTF.

This clonotype was detected ten times or more. The V call is TRBV6-5, the J call TRBJ2-7, with TRBD2 identical over 14 bases. The CDR3 sequence is 14 residues long. V gave up 6 bases and J gave up 7 bases; unmatched junction bases: 5. Germline-derived CDR1 and CDR2 are MNHEY and SVGAGI. CDR3 amino acids: CASSRLAGGIEQYF. DNA for the CDR3: TGTGCCAGCAGCCGACTAGCGGGAGGGATTGAGCAGTACTTC.

The sample holds a few counts of this clonotype. The rearrangement joins TRBV20-1 to TRBJ2-7, with 9 positions matching TRBD1. The trim removed 4 bases at V and 5 bases at J, leaving 6 bases unmatched. CDR1 and CDR2 (germline): DFQATT, SNEGSKA (reference sequence). This CDR3 contains 13 residues. The CDR3 loop reads CSAKGDREDEQYF. The DNA for the CDR3 is TGCAGTGCTAAGGGGGACAGGGAGGACGAGCAGTACTTC.

This chain uses TRBV20-1 with TRBJ2-1; D is perhaps TRBD1 or TRBD2 (5 bases each). Germline V gives CDR1 DFQATT, CDR2 SNEGSKA (reference sequence). With 4 bases removed from V and 2 bases from J, the gap between germline ends came to 9 bases. The CDR3 has 13 amino acids. In nucleotides, the CDR3 is TGCAGTGCTATGGGGACCCCCTACAATGAGCAGTTCTTC. Protein: CSAMGTPYNEQFF.

This clonotype occurred a few times. The chain employs TRBV12-3 or TRBV12-4 and TRBJ2-7; the D is unclear. The CDR3 runs 14 residues. V was cut by 5 bases and J by 2 bases, with 13 bases left in between. The CDR3 reads CASSATPRAYEQYF. CDR3 nucleotides: TGTGCCAGCAGTGCTACCCCTAGGGCCTACGAGCAGTACTTC.

This clonotype was observed many times. The V call is TRBV24-1, the J call TRBJ2-7; D remains ambiguous. The CDR3 covers 14 residues. Germline loops: CDR1 KGHDR, CDR2 SFDVKD. V lost 1 base to trimming and J lost 1 base, with 7 bases between them. In DNA form, the CDR3 reads TGTGCCACCAGTGATTTAGACGGTTCCTACGAGCAGTACTTC. Translated, it gives CATSDLDGSYEQYF.

The chain recombines TRBV9 with TRBJ2-7; D gene unclear. This CDR3 contains 13 residues. V was pared by 4 bases and J by 6 bases, with 14 bases between. Germline CDR1 is SGDLS and CDR2 is YYNGEE. CDR3 region: CASSPTAMGEQYF. CDR3 nucleotide sequence: TGTGCCAGCAGCCCAACAGCCATGGGCGAGCAGTACTTC. The variable domain in full, completed from reference TRBV9 and TRBJ2-7, reads DSGVTQTPKHLITATGQRVTLRCSPRSGDLSVYWYQQSLDQGLQFLIQYYNGEERAKGNILERFSAQQFPDLHSELNLSSLELGDSALYFCASSPTAMGEQYFGPGTRLTVT.

This clonotype has ten or more counts. CDR3 protein: CASSGSPGPNEQFF. CDR3 DNA: TGTGCCAGCAGCGGATCCCCGGGCCCCAATGAGCAGTTCTTC. This chain joins TRBV9 and TRBJ2-1; D gene uncertain. There are 14 residues in the CDR3. Germline assignment: CDR1 SGDLS and CDR2 YYNGEE. Trimming took off 3 bases at V and 6 bases at J, with 13 bases between the two ends.

This clonotype was picked up one time. The chain uses TRBV7-8 and TRBJ1-5; TRBD1 aligns across 11 bases. Germline V gene sequence: CDR1 SGHVS, CDR2 FQNEAQ. The junction had 8 bases not matched to a gene; V was cut back by 3 bases and J by 1 base. The CDR3 spans 18 residues. CDR3 sequence reads: CASSFRTGGAESNQPQHF. CDR3 coding DNA: TGTGCCAGCAGCTTTAGGACAGGGGGCGCGGAAAGCAATCAGCCCCAGCATTTT.

This clonotype was seen only a few times. This rearrangement joins TRBV20-1 to TRBJ2-1, with D perhaps TRBD1 (6 bases). Per germline, CDR1 DFQATT and CDR2 SNEGSKA (reference sequence). The CDR3 length is 15 residues. Trimming cost V 5 bases and J 0 bases, with 14 bases left between them. The CDR3 here is CSASTGFSSYNEQFF. In nucleotides, the CDR3 is TGCAGTGCTTCGACAGGTTTCAGCTCCTACAATGAGCAGTTCTTC.

On this clonotype: An end of the junction does not agree with germline; a read error may underlie this. The chain uses TRBV6-6 and TRBJ2-6; TRBD1 is a possible D gene (5 bases). CDR3 length: 14 amino acids. Germline assignment: CDR1 MNHNY and CDR2 SVGAGI (reference sequence). CDR3 coding DNA: TGTGCCAGCATTGACAGCTCTGGGGCCAACGTCCGGACTTTC. The encoded protein is CASIDSSGANVRTF.

The chain combines TRBV27 with TRBJ2-4, with D tentatively TRBD1 (5 bases). The CDR3 contains 16 residues. The V gene lost 6 bases and the J gene lost 1 base, with 16 bases spanning the gap. From germline, CDR1 is MNHEY and CDR2 SMNVEV (reference sequence). The CDR3 DNA sequence: TGTGCCAGCAGCCCTCGTCCAGGGCTGGCCAAAAACATTCAGTACTTC. Translated: CASSPRPGLAKNIQYF.

The chain carries TRBV28 and TRBJ2-1; TRBD2 aligns across 8 bases. CDR3 length equals 17 residues. Looked up from germline, CDR1 is MDHEN and CDR2 is SYDVKM. J lost 7 bases, V lost 6 bases, and 17 bases had no gene match. In DNA, the CDR3 is TGTGCCAGCAGCTCTATGGGAAGCGGGAGAGTGAAAAATGAGCAGTTCTTC. This gives the protein CASSSMGSGRVKNEQFF.

The J gene is TRBJ1-4, the V gene TRBV20-1; 7 nucleotides agree with TRBD1. Per the germline V gene, CDR1 is DFQATT and CDR2 is SNEGSKA (reference sequence). J lost 4 bases, V lost 0 bases, and 11 bases had no gene match. This CDR3 comprises 17 residues. As DNA, the CDR3 is TGCAGTGCTAGAGATTTTGCAGGCCCAGGGGGTAATGAAAAACTGTTTTTT. Translation gives CSARDFAGPGGNEKLFF.